One and the same sample provided the 19 T cell receptor beta chains below, sequenced in a study of blood T cell repertoires in COVID-19. This table comes from immunoSEQ multiplex PCR, and its TCRdb copy is limited to in-frame clones, with some not included. The sample contains about 380,000 clones, roughly 80% of which appear only once. Source material: peripheral blood. These receptor sequences come from a human donor with acute or convalescent COVID-19. The donor label of this sample is uncertain.

V usage is TRBV3-1 (or the pseudogene TRBV3-2) and J usage is TRBJ1-1, with D unresolved. Germline V gene lookup returns CDR1 LGHDT and CDR2 YNNKEL (reference sequence). Between the trimmed V and J ends, which lost 1 base and 10 bases, there was a span of 10 bases. There are 12 residues in the CDR3. The DNA of the CDR3 is TGTGCCAGCAGCCAAGCAGGTGGAGGAGCTTTCTTT. Residues: CASSQAGGGAFF.

The chain carries TRBV20-1 and TRBJ2-1; no clear D. CDR1 is DFQATT, CDR2 SNEGSKA, per germline (reference sequence). This CDR3 contains 10 residues. V was trimmed by 6 bases and J by 11 bases, leaving 11 bases between them. This chain's CDR3 is CSAVSSKQFF. The CDR3, as DNA: TGCAGTGCCGTCTCCAGTAAGCAGTTCTTC.

This chain uses TRBV5-5 with TRBJ1-6, with TRBD1 matching 8 bases. Germline lookup yields CDR1 SGHKS and CDR2 YYEKEE (reference sequence). The CDR3 totals 16 residues. With V trimmed by 1 base and J by 5 bases, 5 bases remained unmatched. The CDR3 sequence: CASSLFTGGNNSPLHF. DNA for the CDR3: TGTGCCAGCAGCTTGTTTACAGGGGGGAATAATTCACCCCTCCACTTT. The full variable domain, in which reference TRBV5-5 and TRBJ1-6 provide the parts outside the CDR3, is DAGVTQSPTHLIKTRGQQVTLRCSPISGHKSVSWYQQVLGQGPQFIFQYYEKEERGRGNFPDRFSARQFPNYSSELNVNALLLGDSALYLCASSLFTGGNNSPLHFGNGTRLTVT.

Many counts were recorded for this clone. The rearrangement links TRBV12-3 or TRBV12-4 to TRBJ2-5; 9 bases are a match to TRBD1. This CDR3 has 13 residues. With 6 bases clipped from V and 13 bases from J, the junction kept 12 bases outside the gene matches. In nucleotides, the CDR3 is TGTGCCAGCAGCTATACCAGGGACAGGGAGCGGTACTTC. Protein sequence: CASSYTRDRERYF.

The table lists this clone with a few counts. The rearrangement joins TRBV28 to TRBJ1-2; tentative D call: TRBD1 (6 bases). Germline V gene lookup returns CDR1 MDHEN and CDR2 SYDVKM. V gave up 1 base and J gave up 4 bases, with 13 bases separating them. The CDR3 extends over 15 amino acids. The CDR3 spells CASSLFQGQLYGYTF. DNA of the CDR3: TGTGCCAGCAGTTTATTCCAGGGACAACTCTATGGCTACACCTTC.

The chain combines TRBV10-2 with TRBJ2-1; TRBD2 aligns across 12 bases. The CDR3 contains 15 residues. The germline V gene has CDR1 WSHSY and CDR2 SAAADI. V lost 0 bases and J lost 10; bases outside the gene matches: 4. The CDR3 is CASSESGTSGREQFF. The CDR3 coding sequence is TGCGCCAGCAGTGAGTCCGGGACTAGCGGGCGGGAGCAGTTCTTC.

The chain combines TRBV5-1 with TRBJ2-7; D is unresolved. Germline-derived CDR1 and CDR2 are SGHRS and YFSETQ. CDR3 size: 13 residues. V was shortened by 0 bases and J by 3 bases, with 7 bases between the two germline ends. Written as DNA, the CDR3 is TGCGCCAGCAGCTTGGTACAAAACTACGAGCAGTACTTC. This sequence encodes CASSLVQNYEQYF.

The rearrangement joins TRBV5-1 to TRBJ1-1, with 8 bases aligning to TRBD1. Looked up from germline, CDR1 is SGHRS and CDR2 is YFSETQ. The V and J ends lost 2 bases and 6 bases, in that order; junction bases with no gene match: 6. The CDR3 length is 14 residues. CDR3 sequence (DNA): TGCGCCAGCAGCTTAGGGGGACAGGACCCTGAAGCTTTCTTT. Translation: CASSLGGQDPEAFF.

The chain joins TRBV19 to TRBJ1-1; D is unclear. The V end was cut by 10 bases, the J end by 0 bases, with 21 bases between. The CDR3 length is 16 residues. The germline V gene encodes CDR1 LNHDA and CDR2 SQIVND (reference sequence). CDR3: CATREAALHLNTEAFF. In DNA, the CDR3 is TGTGCCACCCGCGAGGCAGCTCTACACCTGAACACTGAAGCTTTCTTT.

The V gene is TRBV27, the J gene TRBJ2-1; possible D gene TRBD2, 5 bases. V was clipped by 6 bases and J by 0 bases, with 15 bases between them. The CDR3 covers 16 residues. Germline V CDR1 and CDR2: MNHEY, SMNVEV (reference sequence). The CDR3 spells CASRAGGGSSYNEQFF. The CDR3 nucleotides read TGTGCCAGCAGGGCCGGCGGTGGGAGCTCCTACAATGAGCAGTTCTTC.

In its sample, this clone was seen many times. The chain has TRBV18 and TRBJ1-1; tentative D call: TRBD1 (6 bases). CDR1 and CDR2 from the germline V gene are KGHSH and LQKENI. The CDR3 has 13 amino acids. The ends were cut back, 10 bases at V and 5 bases at J, with 17 bases in the middle. CDR3: CATILQGRTEAFF. DNA of the CDR3: TGTGCCACTATACTACAGGGAAGGACTGAAGCTTTCTTT. The full variable domain, its missing parts supplied by reference TRBV18 and TRBJ1-1, is NAGVMQNPRHLVRRRGQEARLRCSPMKGHSHVYWYRQLPEEGLKFMVYLQKENIIDESGMPKERFSAEFPKEGPSILRIQQVVRGDSAAYFCATILQGRTEAFFGQGTRLTVV.

The V and J genes are TRBV19 and TRBJ1-5, with 7 bases identical to TRBD1. Trimming took 7 bases from V and 2 from J; bases not matched to a gene: 2. Germline V CDR1 and CDR2: LNHDA, SQIVND (reference sequence). CDR3 length: 13 amino acids. CDR3 region: CASTGQGNQPQHF. The CDR3 nucleotides are TGTGCCAGTACAGGACAGGGCAATCAGCCCCAGCATTTT.

V gene TRBV6-5 combines with J gene TRBJ1-3, with D unresolved. Trimming cost V 5 bases and J 8 bases, with 16 bases left between them. CDR3 length equals 14 residues. Germline loops: CDR1 MNHEY, CDR2 SVGAGI. The DNA of the CDR3 is TGTGCCAGCAGTCCTACTATTGGTCTGGACACCATATATTTT. Its translation is CASSPTIGLDTIYF.

The rearrangement links TRBV4-1 to TRBJ1-2; D is unclear. Germline loops: CDR1 MGHRA, CDR2 YSYEKL. The ends were cut back, 6 bases at V and 6 bases at J, with 20 bases in the middle. This CDR3 spans 15 amino acids. The CDR3 bases are TGCGCCAGCAGAACTCTCGGGTATGGGAGGGATGGCTACACCTTC. Its translation: CASRTLGYGRDGYTF.

The chain employs TRBV14 and TRBJ2-1; 8 bases are shared with TRBD2. The trim removed 6 bases at V and 9 bases at J, leaving 10 bases unmatched. CDR3 length: 14 amino acids. Per the germline V gene, CDR1 is SGHDN and CDR2 is FVKESK. CDR3 nucleotides: TGTGCCAGCAGTCACGCGGGGGGCCGGGGTGAGCAGTTCTTC. Translating gives CASSHAGGRGEQFF.

The gene calls are TRBV5-6 and TRBJ1-4; tentatively, D is TRBD1 (5 bases). Germline V gene data show CDR1 as SGHDT and CDR2 as YYEEEE. The CDR3 consists of 14 residues. The V end lost 4 bases, the J end lost 5 bases, and 12 bases lay between the germline ends. The DNA for the CDR3 is TGTGCCAGCAGCAGAAGGGGCACGAATGAAAAACTGTTTTTT. Protein product: CASSRRGTNEKLFF. The whole variable domain, filled in from reference TRBV5-6 and TRBJ1-4, reads DAGVTQSPTHLIKTRGQQVTLRCSPKSGHDTVSWYQQALGQGPQFIFQYYEEEERQRGNFPDRFSGHQFPNYSSELNVNALLLGDSALYLCASSRRGTNEKLFFGSGTQLSVL.

The rearrangement joins TRBV3-1 (or the pseudogene TRBV3-2) to TRBJ1-2, with D unresolved. The germline V gene has CDR1 LGHDT and CDR2 YNNKEL (reference sequence). The CDR3 length is 12 residues. The V end lost 5 bases, the J end lost 7 bases, and 11 bases lay between the germline ends. CDR3 protein: CASSEAVFGYTF. The CDR3 region has the DNA TGTGCCAGCAGCGAAGCTGTTTTTGGCTACACCTTC.

In this sample, this clone turned up once. The chain links TRBV5-6 to TRBJ2-2, with TRBD1 matching 9 bases. Germline trimming cut 2 bases from V and 7 bases from J; bases unmatched to any gene: 6. Germline lookup yields CDR1 SGHDT and CDR2 YYEEEE. CDR3 length: 15 residues. The chain's CDR3 is CASSFRDRVHGELFF. The CDR3 nucleotides read TGTGCCAGCAGCTTCCGGGACAGGGTACACGGGGAGCTGTTTTTT. Filled out from reference TRBV5-6 and TRBJ2-2, the complete variable domain reads DAGVTQSPTHLIKTRGQQVTLRCSPKSGHDTVSWYQQALGQGPQFIFQYYEEEERQRGNFPDRFSGHQFPNYSSELNVNALLLGDSALYLCASSFRDRVHGELFFGEGSRLTVL.

The gene calls are TRBV2 and TRBJ2-1; 9 positions agree with TRBD2. V dropped 6 bases and J dropped 0; count of bases not matched to a gene: 6. This CDR3 has 16 residues. Germline CDR1 SNHLY, CDR2 FYNNEI. In DNA form, the CDR3 reads TGTGCCAGCAGGCCCCCGACTAGCGGCTCCTACAATGAGCAGTTCTTC. Translation: CASRPPTSGSYNEQFF.